This TCR beta chain was found in a study of regulatory T cells in long-lasting Graves disease (dated by TCRdb to the early 2020s). For the wider study: Persistent Graves' disease meant more than 5 years of antithyroid drug treatment with TSH receptor autoantibodies that stayed positive. Persistent Graves' disease patients were compared with newly diagnosed Graves' disease patients by peripheral blood TCR sequencing and RNA sequencing. A total of about 33 samples underwent TCR sequencing, from roughly 13 patients with persistent Graves' disease and about 20 patients with newly diagnosed Graves' disease. The study was registered as a clinical trial and conducted in China. On average, persistent Graves' disease patients in the clinical cohort had been on antithyroid drugs for about 10.3 years.

Points on this clonotype: The antigen it binds to is not known. Qualities for individual bases were not recorded, and no much larger clone is one base off.

This specimen's time point label, interpreted: persistent/refractory GD, antithyroid drugs over 5 years with positive TRAb. For both TCR sequencing and RNA sequencing, RNA was extracted from PBMCs using TRIzol. The diagnosis of Graves' disease followed American Thyroid Association guidelines. Patients for the study were recruited at an endocrinology department in Xi'an, China. Each patient gave approximately 10 milliliters of peripheral blood, collected in an EDTA anticoagulant tube. Ficoll Paque Plus density gradient separation was used to isolate PBMCs, and no additional T cell sorting was done. An Agilent 2100 Bioanalyzer and agarose gel were used to check RNA quality, and a NanoDrop 2000 was used to measure RNA concentration. The germline V gene (reference sequence) provides CDR1 DFQATT and CDR2 SNEGSKA. The V end loses 3 bases and the J end loses 0 bases, and a stretch of 11 bases separates them. The CDR3, from cysteine to phenylalanine, totals 14 residues. Kept here is only the CDR3 DNA, which spans 42 bases and is read in frame from base 1.

Here is what the overall study found, with its caveats: Compared with newly diagnosed patients, persistent Graves' disease patients had lower TCR Shannon entropy and fewer highly expanded clones, which suggests clonal expansion. Sequencing and analysis were limited to the TCR beta chain. Because the primary lesion, thyroid tissue, could not be accessed, the study looked at peripheral blood alone. TRBV28, TRBJ1-2 and TRBJ2-5 were preferentially used in persistent disease, while TRBV20-1 and TRBJ2-1 were favored in newly diagnosed disease. More public clonotypes were shared among persistent patients (fewer than 3,000) than among newly diagnosed patients (over 900). The small sample size was acknowledged by the authors as a limitation that may reduce accuracy.

Libraries were constructed by multiplex PCR. The run used an Illumina HiSeq 4000. iRepertoire HTBI primers and Arm-PCR amplification of CDR3 regions were used to construct TCR beta libraries. Before sequencing, the PCR products went through gel purification. Processing in the source paper ran as follows. Across samples, 60 to 70 TRBV and 12 to 15 TRBJ segments were identified and used for gene usage analysis of CDR3 amino acid clonotypes. COPE and FqMerger were used to merge filtered high-quality paired reads into contigs. BLAST was used to align contigs to the IMGT TRBV, TRBD and TRBJ reference genes, and CDR3 was defined following IMGT. Any clonotype with a frequency above 0.1% was counted as a highly expanded clone. Repertoire diversity was measured by Shannon entropy, and V-J evenness by the Gini coefficient. Clonotypes shared by more than one individual were considered public. Using fastp at Q25 and MiXCR, TCRdb reprocessed the public reads and kept productive beta chains. Rows merge per CDR3 protein into single entries with the most common DNA and genes. For this entry, the V and J calls and clone size follow TCRdb and not the study's own pipeline. In this sample the table shows a few hundred thousand distinct CDR3 sequences, less than 25% of which occur a single time. The top ten constitute about an eighth of the sample.

This receptor was identified in a female donor with Graves disease. The sequence is built from TRBV20-1 and TRBJ2-5, with a weak D call of TRBD2 (5 bases match). Here the sequenced sample was peripheral blood mononuclear cells (PBMCs), taken when the disease was refractory, from a patient treated with antithyroid drugs. The CDR3 region has the sequence CSASGSGYQETQYF. In nucleotides, the sequence is TGCAGTGCTAGCGGCAGCGGATACCAAGAGACCCAGTACTTC.